Here is one T cell receptor (beta chain) with its context. Its antigen is undetermined. This entry comes from a study of cytomegalovirus exposure and HLA in healthy donors. Study outcomes and limitations: It was reported that TCR beta sequences correctly inferred the HLA-A and HLA-B alleles for most subjects. Roughly even sequencing depth across donors was the assumption behind the presence/absence analyses.

Primers: 60 Vbeta forward and 13 Jbeta reverse. TCRdb's copy holds only in-frame clones and misses some; the assay was immunoSEQ multiplex PCR. This table has almost 200,000 clones, approximately 85% appearing once. The V and J ends lost 6 bases and 3 bases respectively, with 9 bases between them. The germline V gene encodes CDR1 DFQATT and CDR2 SNEGSKA (reference sequence). This CDR3 is 11 amino acids long. The V and J genes are TRBV20-1 and TRBJ2-7; tentatively, D is TRBD1 (6 bases). The material sequenced was PBMCs. The clonotype was recovered from a woman aged 45-59 years in good health and CMV-seronegative. The CDR3 coding sequence is TGCAGTGCCGAGGGGGTCTACGAGCAGTACTTC. As protein: CSAEGVYEQYF.